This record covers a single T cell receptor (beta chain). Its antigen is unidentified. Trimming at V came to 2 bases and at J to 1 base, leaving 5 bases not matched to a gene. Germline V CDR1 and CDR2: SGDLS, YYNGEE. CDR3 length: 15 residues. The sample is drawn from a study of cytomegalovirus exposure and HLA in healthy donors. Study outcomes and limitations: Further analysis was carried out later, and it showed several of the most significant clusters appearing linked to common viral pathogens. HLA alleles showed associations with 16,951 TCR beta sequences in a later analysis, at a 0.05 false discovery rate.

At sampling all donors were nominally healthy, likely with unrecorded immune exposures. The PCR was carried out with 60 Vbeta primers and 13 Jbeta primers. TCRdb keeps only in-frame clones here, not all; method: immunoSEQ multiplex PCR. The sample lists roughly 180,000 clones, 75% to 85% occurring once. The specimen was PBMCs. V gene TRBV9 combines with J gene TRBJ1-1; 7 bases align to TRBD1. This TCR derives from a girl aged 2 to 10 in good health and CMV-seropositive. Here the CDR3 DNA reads TGTGCCAGCAGCGTTGGGGGACAGCAGAACACTGAAGCTTTCTTT. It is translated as CASSVGGQQNTEAFF.